Listed below are T cell receptor beta chains from one sample, sequenced in a study of T cell responses to AZD1222 COVID-19 vaccine. TCRdb's copy holds only in-frame clones and misses some; the assay was immunoSEQ multiplex PCR. Here the sample spans about 83,000 clones, approximately 85% being singletons. This specimen was peripheral blood, taken 28 days after the second AZD1222 dose. Receptor source: an adult who received the AZD1222 COVID-19 vaccine. The CDR3 runs from the conserved cysteine through the conserved F or W. The D gene is left open where the match is weak. Clone size is shown for a subset of rows, as once, few, many or a class of expanded clone.

abundance	j_gene	d_gene	v_gene	CDR3aa	CDR3nt
.	TRBJ2-5	.	TRBV29-1	CSADWGAQETQYF	TGCAGCGCGGACTGGGGAGCCCAAGAGACCCAGTACTTC
.	TRBJ2-7	TRBD2	TRBV5-1	CASSLGLADGEQYF	TGCGCCAGCAGCTTGGGACTAGCGGATGGGGAGCAGTACTTC
.	TRBJ2-1	TRBD2	TRBV5-4	CASSLTSGGYNEQFF	TGTGCCAGCAGCTTAACTAGCGGGGGGTACAATGAGCAGTTCTTC
.	TRBJ2-3	.	TRBV7-3	CASSLRGADTQYF	TGTGCCAGCAGCTTAAGGGGAGCAGATACGCAGTATTTT
.	TRBJ1-6	TRBD1	TRBV5-1	CASSPTGGNSPLHF	TGCGCCAGCAGCCCGACAGGGGGTAATTCACCCCTCCACTTT
.	TRBJ2-7	.	TRBV28	CASGGSSSYEQYF	TGTGCCAGTGGAGGGTCAAGCTCCTACGAGCAGTACTTC
.	TRBJ2-1	TRBD1	TRBV19	CASRRDRGLRNEQFF	TGTGCCAGTCGCCGGGACAGGGGGCTGCGGAATGAGCAGTTCTTC
.	TRBJ1-1	.	TRBV25-1	CASMGPGLQNTEAFF	TGTGCCAGCATGGGTCCGGGACTGCAGAACACTGAAGCTTTCTTT
once	TRBJ2-2	TRBD2	TRBV15	CATQGGTYTGELFF	TGTGCCACCCAGGGAGGGACTTACACCGGGGAGCTGTTTTTT
.	TRBJ1-3	.	TRBV10-3	CAISGLGSEWGNTIYF	TGTGCCATCAGTGGACTCGGGTCCGAGTGGGGAAACACCATATATTTT
.	TRBJ1-3	.	TRBV11-2	CASSSETPNSGNTIYF	TGTGCCAGCAGCTCGGAGACACCCAACTCTGGAAACACCATATATTTT
.	TRBJ1-3	.	TRBV29-1	CSVETGNSGNTIYF	TGCAGCGTTGAAACTGGGAACTCTGGAAACACCATATATTTT
.	TRBJ1-4	.	TRBV28	CATNQGGPNEKLFF	TGTGCCACCAACCAGGGAGGGCCTAATGAAAAACTGTTTTTT
once	TRBJ2-7	TRBD2	TRBV14	CASSQDAAGVTYEQYF	TGTGCCAGCAGCCAAGATGCGGCGGGAGTAACATACGAGCAGTACTTC
.	TRBJ1-4	.	TRBV19	CASSPRPGRLGEKLFF	TGTGCCAGTAGTCCCCGACCCGGTCGGTTGGGCGAAAAACTGTTTTTT
.	TRBJ2-3	.	TRBV6-5	CASSYSGGTSDTQYF	TGTGCCAGCAGTTACTCAGGGGGGACCTCGGATACGCAGTATTTT
.	TRBJ2-1	.	TRBV13	CASSFTRAHEQFF	TGTGCCAGCAGCTTTACCAGGGCGCATGAGCAGTTCTTC
.	TRBJ1-3	.	TRBV29-1	CSALTSSGNTIYF	TGCAGCGCCCTGACTAGTTCTGGAAACACCATATATTTT
.	TRBJ1-4	.	TRBV11-2	CASSPLYEKLFF	TGTGCCAGCAGCCCTTTGTATGAAAAACTGTTTTTT
.	TRBJ2-7	TRBD2	TRBV6-2/TRBV6-3	CASSYPVVAGGATSYEQYF	TGTGCCAGCAGTTACCCGGTGGTAGCGGGGGGTGCCACCTCCTACGAGCAGTACTTC
.	TRBJ2-7	TRBD2	TRBV9	CASRAGGFFEQYF	TGTGCCAGCAGAGCGGGAGGGTTTTTCGAGCAGTACTTC
once	TRBJ1-5	.	TRBV6-6	CASSPAGDQPQHF	TGTGCCAGCAGTCCGGCAGGGGATCAGCCCCAGCATTTT
.	TRBJ2-2	.	TRBV19	CASSIVFGTGELFF	TGTGCCAGTAGTATAGTCTTCGGCACCGGGGAGCTGTTTTTT
.	TRBJ1-2	.	TRBV30	CAWSVGRTRDYGYTF	TGTGCCTGGAGTGTAGGCCGTACCCGGGACTATGGCTACACCTTC
.	TRBJ2-2	.	TRBV4-3	CASSQDLGSRLNTGELFF	TGCGCCAGCAGCCAAGACCTGGGGAGTCGCTTGAACACCGGGGAGCTGTTTTTT
.	TRBJ1-1	TRBD1	TRBV4-1	CASSHLTGTGYGAFF	TGCGCCAGCAGCCACCTGACCGGGACAGGTTATGGAGCTTTCTTT
.	TRBJ2-1	TRBD1	TRBV28	CASSPDRVVLFYNEQFF	TGTGCCAGCAGTCCGGACAGGGTGGTCCTTTTTTACAATGAGCAGTTCTTC
.	TRBJ2-5	.	TRBV19	CASSSQGRETQYF	TGTGCCAGTAGTAGCCAGGGGAGGGAGACCCAGTACTTC
.	TRBJ1-6	.	TRBV18	CASSPEDGSNSPLHF	TGTGCCAGCTCACCAGAGGACGGGAGTAATTCACCCCTCCACTTT
.	TRBJ1-2	.	TRBV9	CASSAWDGQYGYTF	TGTGCCAGCAGCGCCTGGGACGGACAATATGGCTACACCTTC
.	TRBJ1-6	.	TRBV2	CASSRDTYNSPLHF	TGTGCCAGCAGTCGAGACACCTATAATTCACCCCTCCACTTT
.	TRBJ1-5	.	TRBV19	CASRPPSLGGGNQPQHF	TGTGCCAGTAGGCCCCCTTCGTTGGGAGGCGGCAATCAGCCCCAGCATTTT
.	TRBJ2-1	.	TRBV21-1	CASSKGYILGEQFF	TGTGCCAGCAGCAAAGGGTACATCCTTGGTGAGCAGTTCTTC
few	TRBJ2-5	.	TRBV5-1	CASSLNAGETQYF	TGCGCCAGCAGCTTGAATGCAGGGGAGACCCAGTACTTC
.	TRBJ1-2	TRBD1	TRBV28	CASSLAGTEPYGYTF	TGTGCCAGCAGTTTGGCCGGGACAGAACCTTATGGCTACACCTTC
.	TRBJ1-1	.	TRBV28	CASSLDRGGVTEAFF	TGTGCCAGCAGTTTAGATAGGGGAGGTGTCACTGAAGCTTTCTTT
.	TRBJ2-7	.	TRBV6-5	CASSYSRGGSSSQYF	TGTGCCAGCAGTTATTCCCGTGGAGGGTCGTCGTCGCAGTACTTC
.	TRBJ1-2	.	TRBV5-6	CASSLEWDIRYGYTF	TGTGCCAGCAGCTTGGAGTGGGACATCCGGTATGGCTACACCTTC
.	TRBJ2-3	.	TRBV4-2	CASSQAQGPDTQYF	TGTGCCAGCAGCCAAGCGCAGGGGCCAGATACGCAGTATTTT
few	TRBJ2-1	TRBD1	TRBV30	CAWGTGWNNEQFF	TGTGCCTGGGGGACAGGGTGGAACAATGAGCAGTTCTTC
.	TRBJ1-2	TRBD1	TRBV7-9	CASSRDREGYGYTF	TGTGCCAGCAGCCGGGACAGGGAGGGCTATGGCTACACCTTC
.	TRBJ1-6	.	TRBV6-5	CATLQGYNSPLHF	TGTGCCACCCTACAGGGATATAATTCACCCCTCCACTTT
.	TRBJ2-5	.	TRBV5-6	CASSLTYSGQETQYF	TGTGCCAGCAGCCTTACCTACTCCGGGCAAGAGACCCAGTACTTC